The next 6 T cell receptor beta chains were all read from a single sample in a study of T cell responses to AZD1222 COVID-19 vaccine. Method: immunoSEQ multiplex PCR; TCRdb's copy keeps in-frame clones and lacks some. The sample records around 150,000 clones, about 91% being singletons. The sequencing here drew on peripheral blood, taken on day 0 of MenACWY control vaccination. The receptors shown here come from an adult in good health.

The chain combines TRBV21-1 with TRBJ2-2; the table assigns TRBD2, which was not confirmed against the DNA. TRBV21-1 is annotated as a pseudogene. This CDR3 contains 17 residues. CDR3: CASSAKGGAPNTGELFF. CDR3 sequence (DNA): TGTGCCAGCAGCGCCAAGGGGGGGGCCCCGAACACCGGGGAGCTGTTTTTT.

V usage is TRBV7-2 and J usage is TRBJ2-7; D possibly corresponds to TRBD2 (6 bases). The CDR3 is made up of 14 amino acids. The germline V gene encodes CDR1 SGHTA and CDR2 FQGNSA. V shed 2 bases and J shed 6 bases, with 14 bases lying between them. CDR3 amino acids: CASSLRDWGGEQYF. The CDR3, as DNA: TGTGCCAGCAGCTTACGGGACTGGGGAGGCGAGCAGTACTTC.

The chain employs TRBV6-5 and TRBJ2-1; D uncertain. Germline V gene lookup returns CDR1 MNHEY and CDR2 SVGAGI. The V end was cut by 7 bases, the J end by 6 bases, with 7 bases between. CDR3 length equals 11 residues. This CDR3 is CASKRSNEQFF. The CDR3 nucleotides read TGTGCCAGCAAACGGAGCAATGAGCAGTTCTTC.

This chain uses TRBV10-3 with TRBJ1-4; 9 nucleotides agree with TRBD1. CDR1 is ENHRY and CDR2 is SYGVKD in the germline V gene. V shed 5 bases, J shed 2 bases, and the junction held 6 bases outside the gene matches. This CDR3 is 16 amino acids long. This CDR3 reads CAISQGQGGTNEKLFF. CDR3 bases: TGTGCCATCAGTCAGGGACAGGGTGGCACTAATGAAAAACTGTTTTTT.

With regard to this clone: At one end, the junction sequence differs from germline, possibly due to a read error. The rearrangement links TRBV12-3 or TRBV12-4 to TRBJ2-5, with D unclear. The CDR3 runs 11 residues. CDR3 sequence: CASSLQVTQYF. The CDR3 DNA reads TGTGCCAGCAGCCTTCAAGTGACCCAGTACTTC.

The chain couples TRBV18 to TRBJ2-6; TRBD1 aligns across 9 bases. Trimming at V came to 3 bases and at J to 1 base, leaving 7 bases not matched to a gene. Per germline, CDR1 KGHSH and CDR2 LQKENI. The CDR3 loop spans 18 amino acids. The CDR3 bases are TGTGCCAGCTCACCGGCTGGGACAGGGAGGTCTGGGGCCAACGTCCTGACTTTC. It is translated as CASSPAGTGRSGANVLTF.